A single sample is the source of the 13 T cell receptor beta chains below, sequenced in a study of spatial heterogeneity in lung cancer. Time point meaning: sample taken at primary tumor resection. TCRdb independently ran MiXCR on the 5' RACE reads; one entry per CDR3 protein. The sample comprises 13,000 or so distinct CDR3 sequences, 3.5% to 4% of which are singletons, and less than 50% rests with the top ten. The material was PBMCs, obtained at surgery. The receptors stem from a male donor with early-stage non-small cell lung cancer.

This clonotype was recorded many times. V and J are TRBV27 and TRBJ1-5; 8 bases are shared with TRBD1. From germline, CDR1 is MNHEY and CDR2 SMNVEV (reference sequence). The trim removed 6 bases at V and 6 bases at J, leaving 7 bases unmatched. The CDR3 has 14 residues. CDR3 region: CASRRQGAGQPQHF. The CDR3 DNA reads TGTGCCAGCAGGAGGCAGGGGGCAGGTCAGCCCCAGCATTTT.

The chain employs TRBV28 and TRBJ2-3, with D possibly TRBD1 on 6 matching bases. The germline V gene has CDR1 MDHEN and CDR2 SYDVKM. V was cut by 3 bases and J by 1 base, with 17 bases left in between. This CDR3 has 17 amino acids. CDR3 residues: CASSFIPPGAGTDTQYF. The CDR3 bases are TGTGCCAGCAGTTTTATACCCCCAGGGGCCGGCACAGATACGCAGTATTTT.

Many counts were recorded for this clonotype. The rearrangement links TRBV10-3 to TRBJ2-7; 8 bases fit TRBD1. The ends lost 6 bases at V and 5 bases at J; junction bases unmatched: 6. This CDR3 is 13 amino acids long. Per the germline V gene, CDR1 is ENHRY and CDR2 is SYGVKD. The CDR3 region has the DNA TGTGCCATCAGGGACAGGGATGTCGACGAGCAGTACTTC. It translates to CAIRDRDVDEQYF.

There are many counts of this clonotype. The chain has TRBV20-1 and TRBJ1-6; unclear D gene. In germline, CDR1 is DFQATT, CDR2 SNEGSKA (reference sequence). V lost 3 bases and J 5 bases, leaving 8 bases between the germline ends. The CDR3 is 13 amino acids. The CDR3 DNA reads TGCAGTGCTAGCTTAAGGAATAATTCACCCCTCCACTTT. It encodes CSASLRNNSPLHF.

Ten or more counts support this clonotype. The chain has TRBV7-2 and TRBJ2-5, with D perhaps TRBD2 (7 bases). The CDR3 spans 16 residues. The germline gives CDR1 SGHTA, CDR2 FQGNSA. The ends were cut back, 5 bases at V and 5 bases at J, with 21 bases in the middle. The CDR3 DNA follows: TGTGCCAGCAGCCCCAACCGTGCGGGGGCCGGGGAGACCCAGTACTTC. Translating it yields CASSPNRAGAGETQYF. The full variable domain, rest sourced from reference TRBV7-2 and TRBJ2-5, is GAGVSQSPSNKVTEKGKDVELRCDPISGHTALYWYRQSLGQGLEFLIYFQGNSAPDKSGLPSDRFSAERTGGSVSTLTIQRTQQEDSAVYLCASSPNRAGAGETQYFGPGTRLLVL.

This clonotype appeared many times. The chain carries TRBV7-2 and TRBJ2-1; TRBD2 matches at 13 bases. Unmatched junction bases numbered 5, after V lost 5 bases and J lost 7 bases. The CDR3 length is 15 residues. The germline gives CDR1 SGHTA, CDR2 FQGNSA. CDR3 bases: TGTGCCAGCAGCCTTCGGACTAGCGGGAGTAATGAGCAGTTCTTC. Translating it yields CASSLRTSGSNEQFF.

This clonotype is categorized as medium-sized. The chain joins TRBV28 to TRBJ1-2; D is uncertain. The germline gives CDR1 MDHEN, CDR2 SYDVKM. The CDR3 spans 13 residues. Trimming stripped 3 bases from V and 3 bases from J, with 8 bases between. The CDR3 DNA reads as TGTGCCAGCAGTTTGATCACCTACTATGGCTACACCTTC. Encoded protein: CASSLITYYGYTF.

This clonotype was recorded many times. J is TRBJ2-3 and V is TRBV14, with TRBD2 matching 8 bases. After removal of 10 bases from V and 1 base from J, the junction contained 4 bases not matched to a gene. Germline CDR1 reads SGHDN; CDR2 reads FVKESK. CDR3 length: 13 residues. CDR3 nucleotide sequence: TGTGCCACCAAAGCGGGAGGCACAGATACGCAGTATTTT. It specifies CATKAGGTDTQYF.

Ten or more counts support this clonotype. Here the CDR3 DNA reads TGTGCCAGCAGACGGGGGGTCTGGGGGCAGCCCCAGCATTTT. Translation gives CASRRGVWGQPQHF. The genes are TRBV6-5 and TRBJ1-5; possible D gene TRBD1, 5 bases. The length of the CDR3 is 14 residues. The germline CDR1 and CDR2 sequences are MNHEY and SVGAGI. The ends were cut back, 6 bases at V and 7 bases at J, with 16 bases in the middle.

This clonotype is labeled medium-sized. Mismatch with germline at one junction end may stem from a read error. The chain joins TRBV4-3 to TRBJ1-3, with no clear D. CDR1 is LGHNA and CDR2 is YSLEER in the germline V gene. This CDR3 spans 15 amino acids. This CDR3 reads CASSQDAVSGNTIYF. The CDR3 bases are TGCGCCAGCAGCCAAGACGCAGTATCTGGGAACACCATATATTTT.

Many counts were recorded for this clonotype. The chain links TRBV6-2 or TRBV6-3 to TRBJ2-1; D gene ambiguous. This CDR3 has 15 residues. The V end was cut by 0 bases, the J end by 4 bases, with 10 bases between. The V gene's germline CDR1 is MNHEY and CDR2 SVGEGT. For the CDR3, the DNA is TGTGCCAGCAGTTACTCGATAGGGATGTACAATGAGCAGTTCTTC. Its translation: CASSYSIGMYNEQFF.

This clonotype was counted ten times or more. The chain links TRBV5-1 to TRBJ2-5, with D possibly being TRBD1 or TRBD2 (6 bases each). Germline-derived CDR1 and CDR2 are SGHRS and YFSETQ. V lost 1 base and J lost 2, with 9 bases in between. This CDR3 comprises 14 residues. CDR3 loop: CASSLIGGQETQYF. DNA of the CDR3: TGCGCCAGCAGCTTGATAGGGGGGCAAGAGACCCAGTACTTC.

This clonotype was counted ten times or more. One end of the junction is discordant with germline, which a read error may explain. V usage is TRBV7-7 and J usage is TRBJ2-7; D gene unclear. The CDR3 contains 14 residues. CDR1 is SSHAT and CDR2 is FNYEAQ in the germline V gene (reference sequence). The CDR3 is CASSKDPSSYEQYF. For the CDR3, the DNA is TGTGCTAGCAGTAAGGACCCGAGCTCCTACGAGCAGTACTTC.